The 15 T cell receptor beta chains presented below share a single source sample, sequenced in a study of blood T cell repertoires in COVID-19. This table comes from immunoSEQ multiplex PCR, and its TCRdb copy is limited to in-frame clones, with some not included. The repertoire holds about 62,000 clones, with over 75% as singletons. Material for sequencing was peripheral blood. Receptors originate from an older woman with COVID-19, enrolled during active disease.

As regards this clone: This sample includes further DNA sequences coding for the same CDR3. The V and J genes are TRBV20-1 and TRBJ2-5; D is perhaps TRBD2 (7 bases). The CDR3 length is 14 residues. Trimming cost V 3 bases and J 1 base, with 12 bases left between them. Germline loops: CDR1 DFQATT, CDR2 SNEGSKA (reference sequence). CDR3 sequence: CSASLGGAQETQYF. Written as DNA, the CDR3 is TGCAGTGCTAGTTTGGGGGGGGCCCAAGAGACCCAGTACTTC.

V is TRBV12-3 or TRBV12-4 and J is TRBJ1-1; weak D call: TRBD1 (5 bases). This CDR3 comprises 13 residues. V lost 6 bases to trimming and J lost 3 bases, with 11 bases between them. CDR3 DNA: TGTGCCAGCAGCCCGGGGGATTACACTGAAGCTTTCTTT. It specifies CASSPGDYTEAFF.

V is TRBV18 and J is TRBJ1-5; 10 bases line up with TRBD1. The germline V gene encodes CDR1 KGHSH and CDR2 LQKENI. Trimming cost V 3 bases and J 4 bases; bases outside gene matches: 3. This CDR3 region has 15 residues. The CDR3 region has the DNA TGTGCCAGCTCACCGGGACAGGGGAGGAATCAGCCCCAGCATTTT. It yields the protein CASSPGQGRNQPQHF. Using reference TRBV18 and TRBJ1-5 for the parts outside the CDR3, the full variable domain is NAGVMQNPRHLVRRRGQEARLRCSPMKGHSHVYWYRQLPEEGLKFMVYLQKENIIDESGMPKERFSAEFPKEGPSILRIQQVVRGDSAAYFCASSPGQGRNQPQHFGDGTRLSIL.

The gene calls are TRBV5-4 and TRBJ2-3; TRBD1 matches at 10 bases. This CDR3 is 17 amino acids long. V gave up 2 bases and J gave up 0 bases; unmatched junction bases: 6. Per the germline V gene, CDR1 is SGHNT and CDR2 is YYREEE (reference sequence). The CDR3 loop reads CASSLLGDRGSTDTQYF. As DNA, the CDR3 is TGTGCCAGCAGCTTATTAGGGGACAGGGGTAGCACAGATACGCAGTATTTT.

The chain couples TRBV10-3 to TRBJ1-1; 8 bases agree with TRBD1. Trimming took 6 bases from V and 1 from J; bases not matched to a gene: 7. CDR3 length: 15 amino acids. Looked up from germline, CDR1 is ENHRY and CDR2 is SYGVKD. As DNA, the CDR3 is TGTGCCATCAGCCCGGGACAGGCCAAGAACACTGAAGCTTTCTTT. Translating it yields CAISPGQAKNTEAFF.

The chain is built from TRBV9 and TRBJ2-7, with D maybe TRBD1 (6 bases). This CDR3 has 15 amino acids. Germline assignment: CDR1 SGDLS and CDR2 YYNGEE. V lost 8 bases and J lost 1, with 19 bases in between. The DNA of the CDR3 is TGTGCCAGTGGGTCGGGACAAGGAAATTCCTACGAGCAGTACTTC. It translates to CASGSGQGNSYEQYF.

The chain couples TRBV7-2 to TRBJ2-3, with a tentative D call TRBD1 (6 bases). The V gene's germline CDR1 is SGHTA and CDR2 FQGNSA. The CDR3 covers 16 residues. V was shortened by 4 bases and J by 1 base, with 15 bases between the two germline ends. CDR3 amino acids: CASSSRQGLGTDTQYF. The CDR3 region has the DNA TGTGCCAGCAGCTCCCGTCAGGGGTTAGGCACAGATACGCAGTATTTT.

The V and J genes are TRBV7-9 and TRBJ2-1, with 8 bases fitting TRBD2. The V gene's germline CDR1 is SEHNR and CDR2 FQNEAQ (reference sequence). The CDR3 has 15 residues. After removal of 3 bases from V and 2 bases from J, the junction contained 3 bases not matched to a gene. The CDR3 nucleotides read TGTGCCAGCAGCTTTAGCGGGGTTACCTACAATGAGCAGTTCTTC. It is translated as CASSFSGVTYNEQFF.

The CDR3 DNA sequence: TGTGCCAGCTCACCACTAGCGGGAGGCACAGCCCAATACAATGAGCAGTTCTTC. Translation gives CASSPLAGGTAQYNEQFF. V and J are TRBV18 and TRBJ2-1; TRBD2 matches at 10 bases. This CDR3 is built from 18 residues. The V gene end was trimmed by 1 base and the J gene end by 4 bases; junction bases not matched to a gene: 10. The germline V gene has CDR1 KGHSH and CDR2 LQKENI. Looking up the rest from reference TRBV18 and TRBJ2-1 gives the full variable domain: NAGVMQNPRHLVRRRGQEARLRCSPMKGHSHVYWYRQLPEEGLKFMVYLQKENIIDESGMPKERFSAEFPKEGPSILRIQQVVRGDSAAYFCASSPLAGGTAQYNEQFFGPGTRLTVL.

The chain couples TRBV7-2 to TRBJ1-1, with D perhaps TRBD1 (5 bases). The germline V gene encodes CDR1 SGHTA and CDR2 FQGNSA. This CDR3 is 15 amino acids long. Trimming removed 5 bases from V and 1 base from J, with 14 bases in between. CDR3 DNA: TGTGCCAGCAGCACCCGGACACATTCGAACACTGAAGCTTTCTTT. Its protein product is CASSTRTHSNTEAFF.

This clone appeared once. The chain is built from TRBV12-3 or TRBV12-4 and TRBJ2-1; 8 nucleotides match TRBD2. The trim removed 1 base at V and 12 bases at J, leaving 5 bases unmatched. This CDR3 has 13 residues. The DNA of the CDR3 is TGTGCCAGCAGTTTAGGAGCGGGAGTGATGCAGTTCTTC. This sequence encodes CASSLGAGVMQFF.

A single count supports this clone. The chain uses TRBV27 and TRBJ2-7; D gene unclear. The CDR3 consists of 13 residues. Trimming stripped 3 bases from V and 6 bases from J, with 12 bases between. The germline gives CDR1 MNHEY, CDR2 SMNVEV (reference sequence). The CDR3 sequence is CASSFGRPGEQYF. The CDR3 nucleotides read TGTGCCAGCAGTTTCGGCAGACCGGGCGAGCAGTACTTC.

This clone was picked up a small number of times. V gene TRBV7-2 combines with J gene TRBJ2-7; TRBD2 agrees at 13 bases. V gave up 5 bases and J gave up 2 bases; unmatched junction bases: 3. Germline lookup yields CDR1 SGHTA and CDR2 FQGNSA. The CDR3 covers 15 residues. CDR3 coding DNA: TGTGCCAGCAGCCGGGGACTAGCGGGAACCTACGAGCAGTACTTC. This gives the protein CASSRGLAGTYEQYF.

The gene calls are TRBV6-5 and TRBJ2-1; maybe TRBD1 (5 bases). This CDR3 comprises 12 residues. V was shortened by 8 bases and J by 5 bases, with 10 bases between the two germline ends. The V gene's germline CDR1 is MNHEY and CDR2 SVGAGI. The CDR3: CASYRTHNEQFF. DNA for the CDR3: TGTGCCAGCTACAGGACCCACAATGAGCAGTTCTTC.

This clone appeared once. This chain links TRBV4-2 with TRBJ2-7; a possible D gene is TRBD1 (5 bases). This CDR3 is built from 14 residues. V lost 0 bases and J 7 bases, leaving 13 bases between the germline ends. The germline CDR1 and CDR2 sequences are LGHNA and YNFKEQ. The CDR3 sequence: CASSQDFRVGEQYF. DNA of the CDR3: TGTGCCAGCAGCCAAGATTTCAGGGTGGGGGAGCAGTACTTC.